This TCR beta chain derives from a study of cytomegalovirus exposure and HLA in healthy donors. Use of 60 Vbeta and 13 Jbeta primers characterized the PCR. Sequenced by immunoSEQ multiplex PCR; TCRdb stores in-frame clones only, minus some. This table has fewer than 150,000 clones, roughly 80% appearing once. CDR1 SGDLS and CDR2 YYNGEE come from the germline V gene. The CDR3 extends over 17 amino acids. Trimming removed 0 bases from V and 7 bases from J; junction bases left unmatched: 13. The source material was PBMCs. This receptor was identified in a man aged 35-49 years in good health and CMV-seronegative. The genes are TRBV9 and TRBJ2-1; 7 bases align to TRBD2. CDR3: CASSVGEGLPLGNEQFF. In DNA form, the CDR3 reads TGTGCCAGCAGCGTAGGGGAGGGACTACCCCTGGGTAATGAGCAGTTCTTC.